This T cell receptor (beta chain) was captured by sequencing in a study of cytomegalovirus exposure and HLA in healthy donors (dated 2017 in TCRdb). About the study as a whole: According to a later analysis, the 120 or so validation repertoires were produced on the same platform as the 700 or so repertoires of the first cohort. The study aimed to test whether signatures of past pathogen exposure could be identified by cataloging public T cell receptors. Along with the approximately 700-subject first cohort, a separate validation cohort of around 110 different subjects was used. To predict cytomegalovirus infection status, the study brought together high-throughput TCR immunosequencing, statistical association of individual TCRs with disease status, and machine learning. Overall study outcomes, separate from this receptor: All 120 or so repertoires were used to score co-occurrence in the validation cohort in a later analysis, because that analysis had no HLA typing for the cohort. The study gave a list of 150 to 200 TCR beta chains associated with cytomegalovirus. In both the original and validation cohorts, the classifier was reported to diagnose cytomegalovirus status with high specificity and sensitivity. In vitro tests confirmed that a few of the cytomegalovirus-associated TCR beta chains recognize cytomegalovirus antigens. A later analysis found that TCRs clustered in the first cohort also tended to co-occur in the roughly 120 validation repertoires, with 94% of cluster scores above 0. The authors suggested that the approach could potentially be generalized to other disease states and immunological phenotypes. Most TCR sequences were observed very rarely across donors, whereas some public TCRs were present in many individuals.

Donors formed part of the validation cohort, which comprised fewer than 150 subjects and was distinct from the first cohort of under 750 subjects. Concerning this clone itself: What antigen it recognizes has not been identified. The input lacks base qualities; no much larger clone sits a single base away.

Spanning cysteine to phenylalanine, the CDR3 consists of 15 amino acids. The CDR3 DNA has 45 bases and is translated from base 1. As encoded in the germline V gene (reference sequence), CDR1 is SGHNT while CDR2 is YYREEE. Ends trimmed: V by 2 bases, J by 6 bases; bases unmatched to a gene: 3. The library was produced with the immunoSEQ multiplex PCR assay. The study's processing was this. A statistical classification framework was developed to diagnose cytomegalovirus status using the catalog of TCR beta chain sequences. TCRdb mirrors the immuneACCESS table, restricted to in-frame sequences. Some clones are absent from its copies; in checked studies, under half trace to an unresolved V gene, and the reason for the others is unknown. V and J calls and clone size follow that table, whereas D and trimming were derived from the DNA. This sample gives about 150,000 clones in total; approximately 88% of them show up just once. About 3.1% of the sample lies in the top ten.

The sequencing input was PBMCs. The clonotype originates from a woman aged 18-29 years in good health and CMV-seropositive. This chain is built from TRBV5-4 and TRBJ1-4, with 11 middle bases fitting TRBD1. The nucleotide sequence is given as TGTGCCAGCAGCTTTCAGGGACAGGGGGATGAAAAACTGTTTTTT. It codes for CASSFQGQGDEKLFF.